Below, one T cell receptor (beta chain) is given with its context. A much larger clone differs from this one at a single base, so this may be a read error. The conserved phenylalanine or tryptophan is not found at the CDR3 terminus, so this likely reflects a read error. Between the trimmed V and J ends, which lost 3 bases and 6 bases, there was a span of 16 bases. The CDR3 contains 14 residues. Germline V gene data show CDR1 as DFQATT and CDR2 as SNEGSKA (reference sequence). One entry per CDR3 protein results from TCRdb running MiXCR on the 5' RACE reads. The table lists some 41,000 distinct CDR3 sequences, around 21% of them singletons, with 7% to 7.5% in the top ten. The source of the sample is a study of spatial heterogeneity in lung cancer. Study-level background: Detected beta-chain sequences consistently exceeded alpha-chain sequences.

Time point noted: blood at routine non-recurrence follow-up after resection. The sequence was collected from a female donor with early-stage non-small cell lung cancer. This specimen was PBMCs, taken at follow-up. The J gene is TRBJ2-3, the V gene TRBV20-1, with D possibly TRBD2 on 7 matching bases. The CDR3 DNA follows: TGCAGTGCTAGTCGGGCGGGGGCGTGGGATACGCAGTATTTA. It codes for CSASRAGAWDTQYL.